The entry below gives a single T cell receptor (beta chain) sequence along with its context. V lost 1 base, J lost 5 bases, and 5 bases stayed unmatched. This CDR3 has 16 amino acids. The germline gives CDR1 SGHVS, CDR2 FQNEAQ. TCRdb's copy holds only in-frame clones and misses some; the assay was immunoSEQ multiplex PCR. Of 350,000 to 450,000 clones listed, 80% to 90% were seen once; the top ten hold 1.1%. This sample stems from a study of blood T cell repertoires in COVID-19. This sequence originates from a man aged 25 to 40 who had recovered from COVID-19. The chain links TRBV7-8 to TRBJ1-1, with 12 nucleotides matching TRBD1. The source material was PBMCs or T cells enriched from blood (not recorded which). The CDR3 region is CASSLGGTGGRTEAFF. In DNA, the CDR3 is TGTGCCAGCAGCTTAGGTGGGACAGGGGGCCGAACTGAAGCTTTCTTT.